This is a list of T cell receptor beta chains from one sample in a study of T cell changes during pregnancy in multiple sclerosis. TCRdb's table, derived via immunoSEQ multiplex PCR, lists solely in-frame clones and lacks some. Here the sample spans tens of thousands of clones, around 89% being singletons. The sequencing here drew on CD4+ T cells from peripheral blood mononuclear cells, taken in the first trimester of pregnancy. The receptors here all came from a female donor in good health, enrolled as a control in a pregnancy study. The CDR3 runs from the conserved cysteine through the conserved F or W. Each record gives: D gene, clone size, V gene, J gene, CDR3 DNA, CDR3 protein. The D gene is left open where the match is weak. Rows may omit the clone size; those that give it use once, few, many or a size class.

D gene: TRBD2
clone size: once
V gene: TRBV19
J gene: TRBJ2-7
CDR3 DNA: TGTGCCAGTAGTATTACCGGGAGGGCTTACGAGCAGTACTTC
CDR3 protein: CASSITGRAYEQYF

D gene: .
clone size: .
V gene: TRBV18
J gene: TRBJ2-1
CDR3 DNA: TGTGCCAGCTCACCCGACTTTTACAATGAGCAGTTCTTC
CDR3 protein: CASSPDFYNEQFF

D gene: .
clone size: once
V gene: TRBV4-3
J gene: TRBJ1-2
CDR3 DNA: TGCGCCAGCAGCCAAGCGGGACTCCTGTATGGCTACACCTTC
CDR3 protein: CASSQAGLLYGYTF

D gene: .
clone size: .
V gene: TRBV6-5
J gene: TRBJ1-2
CDR3 DNA: TGTGCCAGCAGCTCAACCCGGACAGCGAACTATGGCTACACCTTC
CDR3 protein: CASSSTRTANYGYTF

D gene: .
clone size: .
V gene: TRBV7-9
J gene: TRBJ2-2
CDR3 DNA: TGTGCCAGCAGAAGGGGCTACAACACCGGGGAGCTGTTTTTT
CDR3 protein: CASRRGYNTGELFF

D gene: .
clone size: .
V gene: TRBV14
J gene: TRBJ1-1
CDR3 DNA: TGTGCCAGCAGCCAAGGTCTGAGGACTGAAGCTTTCTTT
CDR3 protein: CASSQGLRTEAFF

D gene: TRBD1
clone size: .
V gene: TRBV18
J gene: TRBJ1-4
CDR3 DNA: TGTGCCAGCTCGACCGGGACAGGGCCACAAAAACTGTTTTTT
CDR3 protein: CASSTGTGPQKLFF

D gene: .
clone size: .
V gene: TRBV9
J gene: TRBJ2-1
CDR3 DNA: TGTGCCAGCAGCGTAGGATCAAGCGGGCCAGGTGAGCAGTTCTTC
CDR3 protein: CASSVGSSGPGEQFF

D gene: TRBD1
clone size: .
V gene: TRBV11-2
J gene: TRBJ2-2
CDR3 DNA: TGTGCCAGCCGGAGGACAGGGGGGGCCCCGAACACCGGGGAGCTGTTTTTT
CDR3 protein: CASRRTGGAPNTGELFF

D gene: .
clone size: .
V gene: TRBV5-5
J gene: TRBJ1-3
CDR3 DNA: TGTGCCAGCAGCAGAATAGACGGAGGCTCTGGAAACACCATATATTTT
CDR3 protein: CASSRIDGGSGNTIYF

D gene: .
clone size: .
V gene: TRBV13
J gene: TRBJ1-2
CDR3 DNA: TGTGCCAGCAGCTTCGGACACAACTTC
CDR3 protein: CASSFGHNF

D gene: .
clone size: .
V gene: TRBV30
J gene: TRBJ1-5
CDR3 DNA: TGTGCCTGGCCCCGATTTCGGACTCCTACGAGCAATCAGCCCCAGCATTTT
CDR3 protein: CAWPRFRTPTSNQPQHF

D gene: .
clone size: .
V gene: TRBV5-1
J gene: TRBJ2-7
CDR3 DNA: TGCGCCAGCAGCCACAGGGGACTCGACTACGAGCAGTACTTC
CDR3 protein: CASSHRGLDYEQYF

D gene: TRBD2
clone size: few
V gene: TRBV29-1
J gene: TRBJ2-1
CDR3 DNA: TGCAGCGTCCGGACTGCAGCGGGGGAGCAGTTCTTC
CDR3 protein: CSVRTAAGEQFF

D gene: .
clone size: .
V gene: TRBV7-2
J gene: TRBJ2-7
CDR3 DNA: TGTGCCAGCAAAACCAGCTCCTACGAGCAGTACTTC
CDR3 protein: CASKTSSYEQYF

D gene: TRBD1
clone size: once
V gene: TRBV2
J gene: TRBJ2-1
CDR3 DNA: TGTGCCAGCAGTCAACAGGGGAATGAGCAGTTCTTC
CDR3 protein: CASSQQGNEQFF

D gene: TRBD1
clone size: few
V gene: TRBV4-1
J gene: TRBJ2-3
CDR3 DNA: TGCGCCAGCAGCCAAGTGACAGGGATAGATACGCAGTATTTT
CDR3 protein: CASSQVTGIDTQYF

D gene: .
clone size: .
V gene: TRBV27
J gene: TRBJ1-1
CDR3 DNA: TGTGCCAGCAGCCCGCCGGGGTGGACGGAAGCTTTCTTT
CDR3 protein: CASSPPGWTEAFF

D gene: TRBD1
clone size: .
V gene: TRBV9
J gene: TRBJ2-3
CDR3 DNA: TGTGCCAGCAGCGTAGGGGGGGCAGGGGGCGATACGCAGTATTTT
CDR3 protein: CASSVGGAGGDTQYF

D gene: TRBD2
clone size: .
V gene: TRBV9
J gene: TRBJ2-5
CDR3 DNA: TGTGCCAGCAGCGTAGACGGGAGGGACCAAGAGACCCAGTACTTC
CDR3 protein: CASSVDGRDQETQYF

D gene: .
clone size: once
V gene: TRBV28
J gene: TRBJ1-6
CDR3 DNA: TGTGCCAGCAGCCCGGCAGGAACATCTAATTCACCCCTCCACTTT
CDR3 protein: CASSPAGTSNSPLHF

D gene: TRBD2
clone size: few
V gene: TRBV5-1
J gene: TRBJ2-2
CDR3 DNA: TGCGCCAGCAGCTTGGCAGGCGTTGCACTAGCGGGAGAGGCCGGGGAGCTGTTTTTT
CDR3 protein: CASSLAGVALAGEAGELFF

D gene: .
clone size: .
V gene: TRBV10-3
J gene: TRBJ1-1
CDR3 DNA: TGTGCCATCAGTGAGTCTGGGGGGATGAACACTGAAGCTTTCTTT
CDR3 protein: CAISESGGMNTEAFF

D gene: TRBD2
clone size: .
V gene: TRBV30
J gene: TRBJ2-2
CDR3 DNA: TGTGCCTGGAGTGGCGTAGCGGGGGAGAACACCGGGGAGCTGTTTTTT
CDR3 protein: CAWSGVAGENTGELFF

D gene: .
clone size: .
V gene: TRBV18
J gene: TRBJ2-7
CDR3 DNA: TGTGCCAGCTCACCAACAGGGCAGGGGATCTACGAGCAGTACTTC
CDR3 protein: CASSPTGQGIYEQYF

D gene: TRBD2
clone size: .
V gene: TRBV9
J gene: TRBJ2-3
CDR3 DNA: TGTGCCAGCAGCGTAGGGACTAGCGGGATTCGCACAGATACGCAGTATTTT
CDR3 protein: CASSVGTSGIRTDTQYF